Reported below is one TCR beta chain. Its antigen remains unidentified. V shed 7 bases and J shed 7 bases, with 12 bases lying between them. Germline V gives CDR1 SGHRS, CDR2 YFSETQ. The CDR3 loop spans 11 amino acids. The data derive from a study of graft-versus-host responses after intestinal transplantation. This table comes from immunoSEQ multiplex PCR, and its TCRdb copy is limited to in-frame clones, with some not included. This sample yields around 110,000 clones, of which around nine tenths are seen a single time; around 0.2% belongs to the top ten. The sequence was collected from a human donor who received an intestinal transplant. This chain connects TRBV5-1 to TRBJ2-7; D is possibly TRBD2 (6 bases). The sample was unstimulated CD4+ T cells sorted from spleen or lymph node cells, taken before intestinal transplant. The CDR3 loop reads CASRRAEEQYF. CDR3 DNA: TGCGCCAGCCGGAGGGCCGAGGAGCAGTACTTC.